This T cell receptor (beta chain) was sequenced for a study of blood T cells in healthy people across ages. Notes on the study in general: The fall in TCR beta diversity per million T cells was roughly linear with age. The lack of PBMC sorting stopped any conclusive naive versus antigen-experienced comparison.

In the case of this clonotype: Its matching antigen is unknown.

Trimming shortened V by 0 bases and J by 10 bases, and 8 bases separated the two germline ends. Germline V lookup: CDR1 SGDLS, CDR2 YYNGEE. The CDR3 is 12 residues long. The use of a sample-barcoded 5' primer and a J-beta primer mix characterized a second PCR of about 7 to 12 cycles. TCRdb re-analysed the 5' RACE reads in MiXCR, keeping a single row per CDR3 protein. The repertoire has around 1,900,000 distinct CDR3 sequences, approximately 40% of them found once; the top ten carry more than 20%. The sequencing sample was made of blood. The source is a human donor in good health. The chain couples TRBV9 to TRBJ2-1; D could derive from TRBD1 or TRBD2 (5 bases each). The CDR3 region has the DNA TGTGCCAGCAGCGTAGAAGGGGAGGAGCAGTTCTTC. Amino acids: CASSVEGEEQFF.